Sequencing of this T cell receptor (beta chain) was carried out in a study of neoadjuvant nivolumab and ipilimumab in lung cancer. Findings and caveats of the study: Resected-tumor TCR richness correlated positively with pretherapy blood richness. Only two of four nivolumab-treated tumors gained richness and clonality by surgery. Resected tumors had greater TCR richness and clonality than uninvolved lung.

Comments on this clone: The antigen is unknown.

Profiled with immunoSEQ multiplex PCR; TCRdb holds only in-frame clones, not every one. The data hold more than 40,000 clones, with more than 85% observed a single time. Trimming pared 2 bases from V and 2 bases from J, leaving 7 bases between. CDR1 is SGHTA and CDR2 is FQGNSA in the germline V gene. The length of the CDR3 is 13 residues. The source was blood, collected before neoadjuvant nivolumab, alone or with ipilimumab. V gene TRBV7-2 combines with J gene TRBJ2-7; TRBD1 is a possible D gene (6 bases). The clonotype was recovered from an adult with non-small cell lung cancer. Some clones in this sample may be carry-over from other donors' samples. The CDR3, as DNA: TGTGCCAGCAGCTTACAGGGGACCTACGAGCAGTACTTC. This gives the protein CASSLQGTYEQYF.